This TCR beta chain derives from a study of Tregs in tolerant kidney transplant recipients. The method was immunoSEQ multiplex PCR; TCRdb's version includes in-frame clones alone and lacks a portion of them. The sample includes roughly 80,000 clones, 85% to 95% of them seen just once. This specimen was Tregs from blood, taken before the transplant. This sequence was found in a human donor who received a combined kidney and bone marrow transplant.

The CDR3 protein is CASAPLVTDTQYF. Here the CDR3 DNA reads TGCGCCAGCGCCCCTTTGGTAACAGATACGCAGTATTTT. The chain combines TRBV5-1 with TRBJ2-3; D unclear. The length of the CDR3 is 13 residues. The V end was cut by 7 bases, the J end by 3 bases, with 12 bases between. Germline assignment: CDR1 SGHRS and CDR2 YFSETQ.